The 25 T cell receptor delta chains given below trace back to one sample, sequenced in a study of γδ T cells in repeated Plasmodium falciparum infection. Gammadelta T cells were flow-sorted from PBMC into Vgamma9/Vdelta2+ and Vdelta2-negative populations for bulk analysis. TCRdb re-called the multiplex PCR reads with CATT. The sample gives roughly 90,000 delta-chain clones, approximately 1.4% of which show up once; approximately 10% is in the top ten. Sequencing input: gamma-delta T cells from blood. The receptors stem from a pool of human donors (malaria-infected and uninfected, not separated).

Only a few counts were recorded for this clone. The TCRdb record carries a much larger clone's protein, which differs from this DNA's translation at residue 14; a read error is the likely cause, and the protein listed here is the DNA translation. The genes are TRDV2 and TRDJ1; TRDD3 aligns across 8 bases. CDR3 length: 18 residues. V was pared by 0 bases and J by 6 bases, with 17 bases of the junction left unmatched. Germline lookup yields CDR1 GEAIGNYY and CDR2 EKD. The CDR3 DNA is TGTGCCTGTGACACCCTTTCGGACTGGGGGGAAAGCCCCAATAAACTCATCTTT. Residues: CACDTLSDWGESPNKLIF.

This clone was observed a handful of times. This likely came from a read error, as a far larger clone is one base away. The sample contains more than one DNA sequence encoding this CDR3. V and J are TRDV2 and TRDJ1; TRDD3 matches 8 bases. No J gene was available from TCRdb, and it was assigned here by a germline match of the DNA. CDR1 is GEAIGNYY, CDR2 EKD, per germline. This CDR3 has 18 residues. Trimming took 1 base from V and 3 from J; bases not matched to a gene: 15. The CDR3 bases are TGTGCCTGTGACACGCTGACTGGGGGGTACGGTAAGGCCGATAAACTCATCTTT. Translation gives CACDTLTGGYGKADKLIF.

This clone was recorded many times. The mismatch at residue 12 between this DNA's translation and the TCRdb protein of a much larger clone likely reflects a read error; the protein shown is translated from the DNA. The chain has TRDV1 and TRDJ1, with 10 positions matching TRDD3. The J gene is not listed in TCRdb, so it was assigned here from a DNA match to germline. In germline, CDR1 is TSWWSYY, CDR2 QGS. V was clipped by 0 bases and J by 1 base; unmatched bases: 14. The CDR3 totals 20 residues. The CDR3 sequence is CALGELFLGGYAWGTDKLIF. CDR3 DNA sequence: TGTGCTCTTGGGGAACTTTTCCTCGGGGGATACGCGTGGGGCACCGATAAACTCATCTTT.

This clone occurred many times. This may be a read error: a much more frequent sequence differs by one nucleotide. The chain uses TRDV1 and TRDJ1; TRDD3 matches at 9 bases. The CDR3 spans 24 residues. CDR1 is TSWWSYY and CDR2 is QGS in the germline V gene. The CDR3 DNA is TGTGCTCTTGGGGGCCCGGCCCACGTCGGAGTAAACTGGGGATACGCGGGGTACACCGATAGACTCATCTTT. This encodes CALGGPAHVGVNWGYAGYTDRLIF.

The table lists this clone with many counts. This rearrangement joins TRDV1 to TRDJ1; the match to TRDD3 covers 8 bases. Germline-derived CDR1 and CDR2 are TSWWSYY and QGS. After removal of 9 bases from V and 0 bases from J, the junction contained 18 bases not matched to a gene. The CDR3 length is 18 residues. The CDR3 bases are TGTGCTCTCAACCGGGGTCCAAACTGGGGGCAATACACCGATAAACTCATCTTT. The encoded protein is CALNRGPNWGQYTDKLIF.

This clone was picked up a small number of times. A far bigger clonotype differs at one base, so this is likely a read error. Other nucleotide sequences in the sample specify the same CDR3. Here the CDR3 reads CALLTATRSSADKLIF. The DNA of the CDR3 is TGTGCTCTTCTGACCGCAACGAGGAGTTCGGCCGATAAACTCATCTTT. This sequence joins TRDV1 and TRDJ1, with unresolved D. TCRdb gives no J gene; it was assigned here by matching the DNA to germline. The germline CDR1 and CDR2 sequences are TSWWSYY and QGS. The germline V and J ends were trimmed by 8 bases and 3 bases, with 22 bases remaining between them. CDR3 length: 16 amino acids.

In its sample, this clone was seen many times. TCRdb's listed protein matches a much larger clone and diverges from this DNA's translation at residue 5, likely through a read error; the protein shown comes from the DNA. The chain carries TRDV1 and TRDJ1; tentatively, D is TRDD3 (5 bases). Deletions cut 4 bases from V and 0 bases from J, with 21 bases between. The CDR3 is 18 amino acids. The V gene's germline CDR1 is TSWWSYY and CDR2 QGS. Here the CDR3 reads CALGGVGGIPSYTDKLIF. CDR3 in DNA: TGTGCTCTTGGGGGAGTGGGAGGGATCCCATCCTACACCGATAAACTCATCTTT.

As for this clone: The protein that TCRdb holds for this DNA derives from a much larger clone and differs from the translated DNA at residue 18, which likely indicates a read error; the protein shown here is translated from the DNA. This chain's CDR3 is CALGEPGVPHYPNTDKLTF. For the CDR3, the DNA is TGTGCTCTTGGGGAACCTGGGGTTCCCCACTACCCTAACACCGATAAACTCACCTTT. The J gene has no call, while the V gene is TRDV1; no DNA check was done on the table's D call, TRDD3. Germline assignment: CDR1 TSWWSYY and CDR2 QGS. This CDR3 spans 19 amino acids.

Only a few counts were recorded for this clone. This likely reflects a read error, since a far larger clone is one base away. Additional DNA sequences in this sample encode the identical CDR3. This chain links TRDV2 with TRDJ1; a possible D gene is TRDD3 (6 bases). Here the J gene was assigned by germline matching of the DNA, as TCRdb has none. Trimming stripped 0 bases from V and 1 base from J, with 23 bases between. The CDR3 runs to 19 residues. In germline, CDR1 is GEAIGNYY, CDR2 EKD. CDR3 region: CACDTGVATLGTSTDKLIF. The CDR3 region has the DNA TGTGCCTGTGACACCGGCGTGGCTACCCTGGGGACCTCCACCGATAAACTCATCTTT.

On this clone: Only one base separates this from a far larger clonotype, so it likely reflects a read error. The identical CDR3 is also encoded by other nucleotide sequences in the sample. This CDR3 reads CALGEHTKLIF. The CDR3 DNA sequence: TGTGCCCTTGGGGAACATACTAAACTCATCTTT. The gene calls are TRDV1 and TRDJ1; a weak D match, TRDD3 (5 bases). The CDR3 extends over 11 amino acids. Germline V gene data show CDR1 as TSWWSYY and CDR2 as QGS.

Only a few counts were recorded for this clone. TCRdb's listed protein matches a much larger clone and diverges from this DNA's translation at residue 12, likely through a read error; the protein shown comes from the DNA. The chain combines TRDV1 with TRDJ1, with 8 bases lining up with TRDD3. Here the J gene was assigned by germline matching of the DNA, as TCRdb has none. Germline-derived CDR1 and CDR2 are TSWWSYY and QGS. This CDR3 has 24 residues. With V trimmed by 4 bases and J by 0 bases, 31 bases remained unmatched. CDR3 sequence (DNA): TGTGCTCTTGGGGCTCGGTTGGGACCTACGAACCGCCTATACTGGGGGTATGACACCGATAAACTCATCTTT. This sequence encodes CALGARLGPTNRLYWGYDTDKLIF.

This clone was picked up a small number of times. The protein TCRdb lists belongs to a much larger clone and differs from this DNA's translation at residue 13, which points to a read error; the protein shown is made from the DNA. The V gene is TRDV2; the J gene was not called; no DNA check was done on the table's D call, TRDD3. Looked up from germline, CDR1 is GEAIGNYY and CDR2 is EKD. The CDR3 consists of 14 residues. The CDR3 is CACDTGIRTDKLTF. The CDR3 DNA reads as TGTGCCTGTGACACGGGGATACGCACCGATAAACTCACCTTT.

About this clone: The TCRdb protein comes from a much larger clone and disagrees with this DNA's translation at residue 12, likely due to a read error; the protein given here is derived from the DNA. V gene TRDV2 combines with J gene TRDJ1; 9 nucleotides match TRDD2. The J gene, absent from TCRdb, was called here by matching the DNA to germline. The CDR3 has 20 amino acids. The germline CDR1 and CDR2 sequences are GEAIGNYY and EKD. Trimming cost V 2 bases and J 0 bases; bases outside gene matches: 18. The CDR3 here is CACDRPSYGLGNPYTDKLIF. DNA of the CDR3: TGTGCCTGTGACAGGCCTTCCTACGGTCTGGGGAACCCTTACACCGATAAACTCATCTTT.

In regard to this clone: A far larger clone lies a single base away; this is likely a read error. This sample also contains other DNA sequences that code for the same CDR3. The chain is built from TRDV2 and TRDJ1, with D maybe TRDD3 (6 bases). No J gene was available from TCRdb, and it was assigned here by a germline match of the DNA. The CDR3 spans 13 residues. Germline CDR1 is GEAIGNYY and CDR2 is EKD. Trimming shortened V by 4 bases and J by 2 bases, and 10 bases separated the two germline ends. The CDR3, as DNA: TGTGCCTGTGATCGTCTGGGGACCGATAAACTCATCTTT. Encoded protein: CACDRLGTDKLIF.

This clone was recorded a few times. TCRdb's protein for this DNA is that of a much larger clone and differs from the translation at residue 12, likely a read error; the protein shown is the DNA translation. The genes are TRDV2 and TRDJ3, with 11 positions matching TRDD3. The J gene, left out of TCRdb, was set here by checking the DNA against germline. This CDR3 has 18 amino acids. Germline V gene data show CDR1 as GEAIGNYY and CDR2 as EKD. The CDR3 reads CACDILGDSSWGTRQMFF. The CDR3, as DNA: TGTGCCTGTGACATACTGGGGGATAGCTCCTGGGGCACCCGACAGATGTTTTTC.

This clone has only a few counts. The protein in TCRdb stems from a much larger clone and differs at residue 3 from this DNA's translation, likely a read error; here the protein is translated from the DNA. V and J are TRDV2 and TRDJ2; D gene unclear. Germline matching of the DNA provided the J gene here, since TCRdb leaves it blank. The CDR3 has 15 residues. The germline CDR1 and CDR2 sequences are GEAIGNYY and EKD. The CDR3 DNA is TGTGCCCGTGACACCGGTAGTGGGTCAACAGCACAACTCTTCTTT. This gives the protein CARDTGSGSTAQLFF.

To note about this clone: The amino acid sequence in TCRdb belongs to a much larger clone and departs from this DNA's translation at residue 4, likely a sequencing read error; the sequence shown is translated from the DNA. This rearrangement joins TRDV2 to TRDJ1; TRDD3 agrees at 7 bases. The germline gives CDR1 GEAIGNYY, CDR2 EKD. The CDR3 is 17 residues long. V was clipped by 6 bases and J by 0 bases; unmatched bases: 15. The CDR3 DNA is TGTGCCTGTAACGGGCTTACTGGGGTGGCGTACACCGATAAACTCATCTTT. Amino acid sequence: CACNGLTGVAYTDKLIF.

Concerning this clone itself: The protein TCRdb lists belongs to a much larger clone and differs from this DNA's translation at residue 14, which points to a read error; the protein shown is made from the DNA. The V and J genes are TRDV1 and TRDJ1; 9 bases are shared with TRDD2. CDR1 and CDR2 from the germline V gene are TSWWSYY and QGS. This CDR3 comprises 22 residues. The CDR3 is CALGEPGLPTFLGGRGTDKLIF. The CDR3 coding sequence is TGTGCCCTTGGGGAGCCCGGCCTTCCTACGTTCTTGGGGGGTAGGGGCACCGATAAACTCATCTTT.

This clone has a count of ten or more. At residue 13, the DNA translation does not agree with TCRdb's protein; the protein displayed here is the one encoded by the DNA. V and J are TRDV1 and TRDJ1, with D maybe TRDD2 (6 bases). The CDR3 contains 18 residues. Germline V CDR1 and CDR2: TSWWSYY, QGS. The CDR3 region has the DNA TGCGCTCTTGGGGAGGGTCCTACACCGCCCCTCCCGGCCGATAAACTCATCTTT. Protein: CALGEGPTPPLPADKLIF.

With regard to this clone: A far larger clone differs by one base, so this is likely a read error. Other DNA variants within this sample encode the same CDR3. This chain uses TRDV1 with TRDJ1; TRDD3 matches 10 bases. This CDR3 region has 20 residues. Germline CDR1 reads TSWWSYY; CDR2 reads QGS. The CDR3 spells CALGDQFPAWGIHYTDKLIF. The CDR3 DNA is TGTGCTCTTGGGGACCAGTTTCCTGCGTGGGGGATACATTACACTGATAAACTCATCTTT.

As concerns this clone: The mismatch at residue 9 between this DNA's translation and the TCRdb protein of a much larger clone likely reflects a read error; the protein shown is translated from the DNA. The rearrangement links TRDV3 to TRDJ1; 8 nucleotides match TRDD3. Assignment of the J gene here rests on matching the DNA to germline, because TCRdb gives none. The CDR3 contains 17 residues. V dropped 2 bases and J dropped 2; count of bases not matched to a gene: 16. CDR1 is TVYSNPD, CDR2 GDNSRS, per germline (reference sequence). The DNA for the CDR3 is TGTGCCTTTTTACTGTCCTGGGGGACACGGTGGACCGATAAACTCATCTTT. Residues: CAFLLSWGTRWTDKLIF. Looking up the rest from reference TRDV3 and TRDJ1 gives the full variable domain: CDKVTQSSPDQTVASGSEVVLLCTYDTVYSNPDLFWYRIRPDYSFQFVFYGDNSRSEGADFTQGRFSVKHILTQKAFHLVISPVRTEDSATYYCAFLLSWGTRWTDKLIFGKGTRVTVEP.

This clone was seen only a few times. With a far larger clone one base away, a read error is the likely cause. Other DNA sequences in the same sample also yield this CDR3. V and J are TRDV2 and TRDJ1; 9 bases match TRDD3. TCRdb does not report a J gene; here it was assigned by matching the DNA to germline references. This CDR3 comprises 18 residues. The germline CDR1 and CDR2 sequences are GEAIGNYY and EKD. The CDR3 DNA reads as TGTGCCTGTGATCCCCTTACTGGGGGACGACCGTACACTGATAAACTCATCTTT. Its protein is CACDPLTGGRPYTDKLIF.

This clone was counted at least ten times. The chain links TRDV2 to TRDJ1; D is uncertain. CDR1 is GEAIGNYY, CDR2 EKD, per germline. V gave up 1 base and J gave up 3 bases, with 17 bases separating them. There are 16 residues in the CDR3. For the CDR3, the DNA is TGTGCCTGTGACACACCGGTTGGGACAAGGGCCGATAAACTCATCTTT. This sequence encodes CACDTPVGTRADKLIF.

This clone occurred many times. The chain carries TRDV1 and TRDJ1; 7 positions agree with TRDD3. J was trimmed by 0 bases and V by 0 bases; bases with no gene match: 13. The CDR3 runs to 19 residues. The germline CDR1 and CDR2 sequences are TSWWSYY and QGS. The CDR3 loop reads CALGELFLGSWGNTDKLIF. For the CDR3, the DNA is TGTGCTCTTGGGGAACTTTTTCTGGGAAGTTGGGGGAACACCGATAAACTCATCTTT.

In its sample, this clone was seen a few times. With only one base between it and a far larger clone, this is likely a read error. Additional DNA sequences in this sample encode the identical CDR3. The V gene is TRDV1, the J gene TRDJ1; D may be TRDD2 (6 bases). TCRdb carries no J gene annotation; the J gene was assigned here by matching the DNA with germline. The germline CDR1 and CDR2 sequences are TSWWSYY and QGS. The V end lost 3 bases, the J end lost 0 bases, and 14 bases lay between the germline ends. CDR3 size: 16 residues. The CDR3 loop is CALGDYCLPHTDKLIF. DNA for the CDR3: TGTGCTCTTGGGGACTATTGCCTTCCACACACCGATAAACTCATCTTT.